These 7 T cell receptor beta chains were sequenced from one sample in a study of blood T cell repertoires in COVID-19. Only in-frame clones appear in the TCRdb table, and some are missing; sequencing was by immunoSEQ multiplex PCR. Counted here are about 140,000 clones, about 90% occurring once; the ten biggest clones make up about 10%. Input material: peripheral blood. The receptors were sampled from a woman over 75 with acute or convalescent COVID-19.

This chain links TRBV5-4 with TRBJ2-1; 11 nucleotides align to TRBD2. Trimming cost V 3 bases and J 2 bases; bases outside gene matches: 4. Looked up from germline, CDR1 is SGHNT and CDR2 is YYREEE (reference sequence). The CDR3 totals 16 residues. The CDR3 loop reads CASSSGLAVPYNEQFF. The CDR3 DNA reads TGTGCCAGCAGCTCGGGACTAGCGGTACCCTACAATGAGCAGTTCTTC.

The chain joins TRBV3-1 (or the pseudogene TRBV3-2) to TRBJ2-1, with TRBD2 matching over 9 bases. The V gene end was trimmed by 1 base and the J gene end by 7 bases; junction bases not matched to a gene: 11. Per germline, CDR1 LGHDT and CDR2 YNNKEL (reference sequence). The length of the CDR3 is 17 residues. CDR3 region: CASSQALSGGLANEQFF. The CDR3 nucleotides are TGTGCCAGCAGCCAAGCGTTGAGCGGGGGGTTGGCGAATGAGCAGTTCTTC.

The table lists this clone with a few counts. This chain connects TRBV3-1 (or the pseudogene TRBV3-2) to TRBJ1-2, with TRBD1 as a possible D gene (5 bases). From germline, CDR1 is LGHDT and CDR2 YNNKEL (reference sequence). The CDR3 sequence is 11 residues long. V dropped 8 bases and J dropped 8 bases, with 12 bases sitting between them. The DNA for the CDR3 is TGTGCCAGCGGGACTAGCGGGGGCTACACCTTC. This gives the protein CASGTSGGYTF.

Details on this clone: At one boundary the junction diverges from the germline segment, which might be a read error. The chain is built from TRBV7-9 and TRBJ2-3; 10 bases agree with TRBD2. Germline CDR1 SEHNR, CDR2 FQNEAQ (reference sequence). The CDR3 covers 16 residues. CDR3 region: CASSSTSGGATDTRYF. CDR3 bases: TGTGCCAGCAGCTCGACGAGCGGGGGGGCCACAGATACGCGGTATTTT.

The chain uses TRBV6-1 and TRBJ2-1; 10 nucleotides align to TRBD1. The V segment lost 4 bases and the J segment 2 bases; nucleotides outside the gene matches: 8. CDR3 length equals 17 residues. In germline, CDR1 is MNHNS, CDR2 SASEGT. CDR3 sequence: CASSAYRQGAAYNEQFF. The CDR3 coding sequence is TGTGCCAGCAGTGCCTACCGACAGGGGGCTGCCTACAATGAGCAGTTCTTC.

The CDR3 reads CASSPGQKNTEAFF. In nucleotides, the CDR3 is TGTGCCAGCAGCCCGGGACAGAAGAACACTGAAGCTTTCTTT. The chain is built from TRBV5-7 and TRBJ1-1; TRBD1 matches at 7 bases. TRBV5-7 is an ORF for which the function is uncertain. J was trimmed by 1 base and V by 4 bases; bases with no gene match: 4. The CDR3 contains 14 residues.

This clone was seen just once. The chain uses TRBV2 and TRBJ2-7, with a possible D match to TRBD1 (5 bases). V was shortened by 6 bases and J by 1 base, with 13 bases between the two germline ends. CDR1 is SNHLY and CDR2 is FYNNEI in the germline V gene. CDR3 length: 14 residues. The CDR3 DNA reads as TGTGCCAGCAGGATGACAGTGAATTCCTACGAGCAGTACTTC. Amino acids: CASRMTVNSYEQYF.